The 7 T cell receptor beta chains reported below all come from one sample, sequenced in a study of blood T cell repertoires in COVID-19. TCRdb's copy holds only in-frame clones and misses some; the assay was immunoSEQ multiplex PCR. The sample lists about 350,000 clones, 88% occurring once. Sequences were obtained from PBMCs or T cells enriched from blood (not recorded which). All receptors derive from a woman aged 30 to 39 who had been exposed to COVID-19.

This chain connects TRBV7-6 to TRBJ2-1; the match to TRBD2 covers 8 bases. The V segment lost 2 bases and the J segment 0 bases; nucleotides outside the gene matches: 9. The CDR3 contains 18 residues. Germline assignment: CDR1 SGHVS and CDR2 FNYEAQ. The CDR3, as DNA: TGTGCCAGCAGCTTACTCCGACTAGCGCAGAGCTCCTACAATGAGCAGTTCTTC. Translation: CASSLLRLAQSSYNEQFF.

This clone occurred a few times. This CDR3 is CASSLTSLQQGLEQFF. The CDR3 nucleotides read TGTGCCAGCAGCTTAACTTCCCTTCAACAGGGCTTAGAGCAGTTCTTC. The chain has TRBV13 and TRBJ2-1; possibly TRBD1 for D (6 bases). The CDR3 loop spans 16 amino acids. With 2 bases removed from V and 10 bases from J, the gap between germline ends came to 21 bases. Germline values: CDR1 PRHDT, CDR2 FYEKMQ (reference sequence).

The chain is built from TRBV19 and TRBJ1-5, with D tentatively TRBD1 (6 bases). V was clipped by 10 bases and J by 3 bases, with 16 bases between them. The CDR3 is 14 amino acids. CDR1 and CDR2 (germline): LNHDA, SQIVND (reference sequence). Here the CDR3 reads CATLGGAFNQPQHF. Here the CDR3 DNA reads TGTGCCACCCTGGGGGGGGCTTTCAATCAGCCCCAGCATTTT.

For the CDR3, the DNA is TGTGCCAGCAGCTTAGGGGGAGATAATTCACCCCTCCACTTT. Translation: CASSLGGDNSPLHF. V is TRBV7-8 and J is TRBJ1-6; no clear D gene. Trimming removed 1 base from V and 5 bases from J, with 6 bases in between. Germline values: CDR1 SGHVS, CDR2 FQNEAQ. The CDR3 extends over 14 amino acids.

V gene TRBV27 combines with J gene TRBJ1-4; maybe TRBD1 (5 bases). Per the germline V gene, CDR1 is MNHEY and CDR2 is SMNVEV (reference sequence). The CDR3 runs 15 residues. V shed 4 bases and J shed 7 bases, with 16 bases lying between them. For the CDR3, the DNA is TGTGCCAGCAGTTCTCCGGGGGGGATTGGTGAAAAACTGTTTTTT. This encodes CASSSPGGIGEKLFF.

The V gene is TRBV7-9, the J gene TRBJ2-1, with D maybe TRBD1 (6 bases). Germline V gene data show CDR1 as SEHNR and CDR2 as FQNEAQ (reference sequence). V was pared by 4 bases and J by 5 bases, with 6 bases between. The CDR3 spans 12 residues. CDR3 sequence: CASSSGDNEQFF. For the CDR3, the DNA is TGTGCCAGCAGCTCAGGGGACAATGAGCAGTTCTTC.

The gene calls are TRBV18 and TRBJ2-1; no clear D. The germline V gene encodes CDR1 KGHSH and CDR2 LQKENI. V gave up 3 bases and J gave up 0 bases, with 9 bases separating them. There are 15 residues in the CDR3. This CDR3 is CASSPLLSSYNEQFF. In DNA form, the CDR3 reads TGTGCCAGCTCACCTCTTCTAAGCTCCTACAATGAGCAGTTCTTC. Based on the CDR3 plus reference TRBV18 and TRBJ2-1, the full variable domain is NAGVMQNPRHLVRRRGQEARLRCSPMKGHSHVYWYRQLPEEGLKFMVYLQKENIIDESGMPKERFSAEFPKEGPSILRIQQVVRGDSAAYFCASSPLLSSYNEQFFGPGTRLTVL.